These 11 T cell receptor beta chains were sequenced from one sample in a study of blood T cell repertoires in COVID-19. Produced via immunoSEQ multiplex PCR; TCRdb's table is partial and in-frame only. The data hold about 150,000 clones, with approximately 80% observed a single time. The sample consisted of peripheral blood. The receptors stem from a woman over 75 with COVID-19, enrolled during active disease.

The CDR3 DNA reads TGTGCCAGCAGTTACAGGCAGGGGGCGTTGAAAGCTTTCTTT. Protein: CASSYRQGALKAFF. The genes are TRBV6-5 and TRBJ1-1, with 8 nucleotides matching TRBD1. V shed 2 bases, J shed 9 bases, and the junction held 8 bases outside the gene matches. Germline CDR1 is MNHEY and CDR2 is SVGAGI. The CDR3 has 14 amino acids.

The genes are TRBV11-3 and TRBJ2-2; no clear D gene. The CDR3 length is 12 residues. Germline CDR1 reads SGHNT; CDR2 reads YENEEA. Trimming pared 5 bases from V and 8 bases from J, leaving 9 bases between. The CDR3 nucleotides are TGTGCCAGCAGCCGTAGCTCGGGGGAGCTGTTTTTT. Translation: CASSRSSGELFF.

This clone was picked up a small number of times. This chain joins TRBV5-1 and TRBJ1-2; D uncertain. The CDR3 loop spans 15 amino acids. V lost 0 bases and J 4 bases, leaving 13 bases between the germline ends. Germline CDR1 is SGHRS and CDR2 is YFSETQ. The CDR3, as DNA: TGCGCCAGCAGCTTGGCCGAGGGCGTCGGCTATGGCTACACCTTC. Encoded protein: CASSLAEGVGYGYTF.

V usage is TRBV28 and J usage is TRBJ2-7; tentatively, D is TRBD2 (5 bases). Trimming shortened V by 3 bases and J by 1 base, and 10 bases separated the two germline ends. CDR1 MDHEN and CDR2 SYDVKM come from the germline V gene. The CDR3 is 14 amino acids. The CDR3 coding sequence is TGTGCCAGCAGTTTGAGCGGAACTTCCTACGAGCAGTACTTC. It codes for CASSLSGTSYEQYF.

The V and J genes are TRBV4-1 and TRBJ2-3, with 9 positions matching TRBD2. Germline V gene data show CDR1 as MGHRA and CDR2 as YSYEKL. J gave up 4 bases and V 0 bases, and 5 bases lay outside the gene matches. The CDR3 runs to 16 residues. The CDR3 DNA sequence: TGCGCCAGCAGCCAAGATCACGGCGGGGGGGCAGATACGCAGTATTTT. Translated, it gives CASSQDHGGGADTQYF.

This rearrangement joins TRBV20-1 to TRBJ1-2, with no clear D. CDR1 is DFQATT and CDR2 is SNEGSKA in the germline V gene (reference sequence). Trimming pared 3 bases from V and 1 base from J, leaving 12 bases between. The CDR3 runs to 14 residues. The CDR3 sequence: CSASPGRNNYGYTF. The CDR3 DNA follows: TGCAGTGCTAGTCCCGGCAGGAATAACTATGGCTACACCTTC.

This clone was counted once. The chain joins TRBV13 to TRBJ1-2; 8 positions match TRBD1. V trimming: 3 bases; J trimming: 7 bases; junction bases outside the gene matches: 10. The CDR3 contains 15 residues. The germline V gene has CDR1 PRHDT and CDR2 FYEKMQ (reference sequence). Written as DNA, the CDR3 is TGTGCCAGCAGCTTCGGGGACAGGCGGATTGGTGGCTACACCTTC. This translates into CASSFGDRRIGGYTF.

V is TRBV27 and J is TRBJ2-4; TRBD2 matches at 13 bases. Looked up from germline, CDR1 is MNHEY and CDR2 is SMNVEV (reference sequence). V lost 5 bases to trimming and J lost 9 bases; unmatched junction nucleotides: 10. The CDR3 consists of 16 residues. The CDR3 reads CASSLTSGGASAIQYF. CDR3 DNA: TGTGCCAGCAGTCTTACTAGCGGGGGGGCCTCTGCCATTCAGTACTTC.

The V and J genes are TRBV5-4 and TRBJ2-5; tentatively, D is TRBD1 (6 bases). CDR3 length equals 14 residues. The V and J ends lost 4 bases and 1 base respectively, with 11 bases between them. CDR1 SGHNT and CDR2 YYREEE come from the germline V gene (reference sequence). CDR3 in amino acids: CASSTGQSQETQYF. CDR3 nucleotides: TGTGCCAGCAGCACCGGACAGTCCCAAGAGACCCAGTACTTC.

This chain uses TRBV6-6 with TRBJ1-2; 10 bases are shared with TRBD1. The germline CDR1 and CDR2 sequences are MNHNY and SVGAGI (reference sequence). CDR3 length: 13 amino acids. The junction had 11 bases not matched to a gene; V was cut back by 9 bases and J by 10 bases. The DNA for the CDR3 is TGTGCCAGTCGCCCCGTAGGACAGGGGGTCTACACCTTC. Protein sequence: CASRPVGQGVYTF.

V and J are TRBV3-1 (or the pseudogene TRBV3-2) and TRBJ1-2; D not certain. Germline-derived CDR1 and CDR2 are LGHDT and YNNKEL (reference sequence). V was clipped by 4 bases and J by 0 bases, with 9 bases between them. This CDR3 is 14 amino acids long. The CDR3 nucleotides read TGTGCCAGCAGCCCGATGGACTCTAACTATGGCTACACCTTC. Translation: CASSPMDSNYGYTF.